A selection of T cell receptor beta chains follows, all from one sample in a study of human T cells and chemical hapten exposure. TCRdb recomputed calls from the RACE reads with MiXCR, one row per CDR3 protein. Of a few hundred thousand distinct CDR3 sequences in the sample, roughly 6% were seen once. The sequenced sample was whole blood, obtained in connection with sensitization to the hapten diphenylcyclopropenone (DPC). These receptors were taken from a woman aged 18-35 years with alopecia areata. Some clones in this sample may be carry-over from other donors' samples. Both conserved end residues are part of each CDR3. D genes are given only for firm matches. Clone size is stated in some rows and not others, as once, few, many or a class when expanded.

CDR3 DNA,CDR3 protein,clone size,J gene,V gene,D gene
TGTGCCAGCAGCTTAGGGGGGGTCCCGTACCAAGAGACCCAGTACTTC,CASSLGGVPYQETQYF,few,TRBJ2-5,TRBV7-2,.
TGCGCCAGCAGCCAGGAAGAAGGCGGAAACACTGAAGCTTTCTTT,CASSQEEGGNTEAFF,many,TRBJ1-1,TRBV4-1,.
TGTGCCACCAGCAGAGGGTTCCAGCCCCAGCATTTT,CATSRGFQPQHF,many,TRBJ1-5,TRBV15,.
TGTGCCAGCAGTGAAGGGGTCAATCAGCCCCAGCATTTT,CASSEGVNQPQHF,many,TRBJ1-5,TRBV6-1,.
TGTGCCAGCCGGACAGGTGGGGCCAACGTCCTGACTTTC,CASRTGGANVLTF,.,TRBJ2-6,TRBV6-2/TRBV6-3,TRBD1
TGTGCCAGCAGCCCTGGACAGTACGATCAGCCCCAGCATTTT,CASSPGQYDQPQHF,many,TRBJ1-5,TRBV3-1,.
TGTGCCAGCAGCCAAGATCGGGGCGTTGGTACGCAGTATTTT,CASSQDRGVGTQYF,.,TRBJ2-3,TRBV14,.
TGTGCCTCTACAATGGGGCAGGGAGGGTATGGCTACACCTTC,CASTMGQGGYGYTF,.,TRBJ1-2,TRBV6-5,.
TGTGCCAGCAACCCTTCCGGGCCAGAGACCCAGTACTTC,CASNPSGPETQYF,few,TRBJ2-5,TRBV5-5,.
TGTGCCAGCGGTCGGGCAGGGCTCTCCTACGAGCAGTACTTC,CASGRAGLSYEQYF,few,TRBJ2-7,TRBV6-6,.
TGTGCCAGCAGCGGCACAGGTTCTGCGGGCACTGAAGCTTTCTTT,CASSGTGSAGTEAFF,few,TRBJ1-1,TRBV7-9,.
TGTGCCAGCAGCTTAGTTCCCGGGACTTCCGGACCCCATGAGCAGTTCTTC,CASSLVPGTSGPHEQFF,few,TRBJ2-1,TRBV7-6,.
TGCAGTGCTAGAGTCCACGGGGGCAGCCCAGATACGCAGTATTTT,CSARVHGGSPDTQYF,few,TRBJ2-3,TRBV20-1,.
TGCGCCAGCAGTCCTCCGGGACAGGGGGTCTCACCCCTCCACTTT,CASSPPGQGVSPLHF,many,TRBJ1-6,TRBV5-1,TRBD1
TGCGCCAGCAGCTCGACAGGGAGGGAGGCCAAAAACATTCAGTACTTC,CASSSTGREAKNIQYF,few,TRBJ2-4,TRBV5-1,.
TGTGCCAGCAGTTCTACACAGGGGTCTAATTCACCCCTCCACTTT,CASSSTQGSNSPLHF,few,TRBJ1-6,TRBV6-5,TRBD1
TGTGCCACCAGTGATACTGACACCGGGGAGCTGTTTTTT,CATSDTDTGELFF,few,TRBJ2-2,TRBV24-1,.
TGTGCCAGCAGTACCCGGGACAGGGGGCTAAATGAGCAGTTCTTC,CASSTRDRGLNEQFF,few,TRBJ2-1,TRBV6-5,TRBD1
TGTGCCAGCCGGGGCAACGATAACTATGGCTACACCTTC,CASRGNDNYGYTF,many,TRBJ1-2,TRBV4-2,.
TGTGCCAGCAGTTCCCCTGGACAGGGGGGCGGCTACACCTTC,CASSSPGQGGGYTF,few,TRBJ1-2,TRBV28,TRBD1
TGTGCCAGCAGCGTAGATGGGGGCAATCAGCCCCAGCATTTT,CASSVDGGNQPQHF,many,TRBJ1-5,TRBV9,.
TGTGCCAGCAGCACTAGCGGGGCGGGGGATACGCAGTATTTT,CASSTSGAGDTQYF,many,TRBJ2-3,TRBV5-6,TRBD2
TGTGCCAGCAGCGTAGGGGGACAGGGCAATTCACCCCTCCACTTT,CASSVGGQGNSPLHF,few,TRBJ1-6,TRBV9,TRBD1
TGTGCCAGCAGCTTCAGCCTCTCTGGAAACACCATATATTTT,CASSFSLSGNTIYF,.,TRBJ1-3,TRBV7-9,.
TGTGCCATCAGGGGGACAGGCGGTAACTCTGAAGCTTTCTTT,CAIRGTGGNSEAFF,many,TRBJ1-1,TRBV10-3,TRBD1
TGTGCCAGCAGGAGACAGGGGCTGAACACTGAAGCTTTCTTT,CASRRQGLNTEAFF,many,TRBJ1-1,TRBV6-6,TRBD1
TGTGCCAGCAGCCAAGGCTATGAGGGGGGCCTCTACAATGAGCAGTTCTTC,CASSQGYEGGLYNEQFF,.,TRBJ2-1,TRBV3-1,.
TGTGCCAGCAGCTTAGATCGGGTAACCAAAAACATTCAGTACTTC,CASSLDRVTKNIQYF,.,TRBJ2-4,TRBV11-2,.
TGTGCCAGCAGTTTCCGGGCAGGGTCTGGCTACACCTTC,CASSFRAGSGYTF,few,TRBJ1-2,TRBV12-3/TRBV12-4,.
TGCGCCAGCAGCCGGACGGACGCCACCCCTATGAACACTGAAGCTTTCTTT,CASSRTDATPMNTEAFF,few,TRBJ1-1,TRBV4-1,.
TGTGCCAGCAGTTGGCCCCTGAGGGGGGGCCGTGAAGATACGCAGTATTTT,CASSWPLRGGREDTQYF,few,TRBJ2-3,TRBV6-6,.
TGTGCCAGCAGCCCCCCCGGACGTCCGCGCTACACCTTC,CASSPPGRPRYTF,many,TRBJ1-2,TRBV7-2,.
TGTGCCAGCAGTCCACGGGGGGTTGACACCGGGGAGCTGTTTTTT,CASSPRGVDTGELFF,few,TRBJ2-2,TRBV6-4,TRBD2
TGTGCCAGCAGCGTAGGTCTGGGAGCGAGGAGTGAAAAACTGTTTTTT,CASSVGLGARSEKLFF,many,TRBJ1-4,TRBV9,.
TGTGCCACCAGCAGCCCTACAGGGGGCAACTATGGCTACACCTTC,CATSSPTGGNYGYTF,many,TRBJ1-2,TRBV15,TRBD1
TGCAGTGCTAGAGTAGGTGACAATGAGCAGTTCTTC,CSARVGDNEQFF,many,TRBJ2-1,TRBV20-1,.
TGTGCCAGCAGCCAAGGGACAGGGGTAGAACAGCCCCAGCATTTT,CASSQGTGVEQPQHF,many,TRBJ1-5,TRBV4-2,TRBD1
TGTGCCAGCAGTGAAGCGTGGGGGCAGCCCCAGCATTTT,CASSEAWGQPQHF,many,TRBJ1-5,TRBV2,.